This TCR beta chain comes out of a study of beta chain features in type 1 diabetes. Overall study: The study examined about 110,000,000 sorted cells across all samples.

Overall study results and limits: Shorter TCRB CDR3s, moderately but significantly so, were found in Type 1 diabetes patients in all four CD4+ subsets. Shorter templates might be favored by PCR, equally in patients and controls.

The trim removed 3 bases at V and 6 bases at J, leaving 3 bases unmatched. The CDR3 totals 14 residues. CDR1 is LNHDA, CDR2 SQIVND, per germline (reference sequence). In all sorted populations, purity surpassed 98%. For this clone: Its antigen is unidentified.

The investigators reverse transcribed all of the isolated RNA, so they sequenced expressed TCRB transcripts. Assay: immunoSEQ multiplex PCR; the TCRdb copy retains only in-frame clones and omits some. The table has around 310,000 clones, approximately 13% seen once. The sample comprised naive CD4+ T cells from blood. This chain connects TRBV19 to TRBJ2-1, with 9 bases that match TRBD2. The receptor was isolated from a woman younger than 35 with type 1 diabetes. CDR3 sequence: CASSMTSGSNEQFF. As DNA, the CDR3 is TGTGCCAGTAGTATGACTAGCGGTAGCAATGAGCAGTTCTTC.